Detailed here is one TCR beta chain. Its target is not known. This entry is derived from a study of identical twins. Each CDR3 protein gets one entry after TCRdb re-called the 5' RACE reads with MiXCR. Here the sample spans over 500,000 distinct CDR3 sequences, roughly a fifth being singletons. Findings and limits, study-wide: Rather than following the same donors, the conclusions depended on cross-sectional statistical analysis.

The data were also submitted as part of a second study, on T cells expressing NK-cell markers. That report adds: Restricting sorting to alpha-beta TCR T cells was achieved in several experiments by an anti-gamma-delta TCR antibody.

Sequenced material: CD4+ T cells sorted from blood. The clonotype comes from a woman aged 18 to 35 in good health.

CDR3: CSASTRNTGELFF. The CDR3 DNA reads as TGCAGTGCTAGTACTAGAAACACCGGGGAGCTGTTTTTT. The chain couples TRBV20-1 to TRBJ2-2, with a weak D call TRBD2 (5 bases). CDR3 length: 13 residues. Germline CDR1 is DFQATT and CDR2 is SNEGSKA (reference sequence). Trimming removed 3 bases from V and 2 bases from J, with 7 bases in between.